There are a few counts of the clone carrying this T cell receptor beta chain. These data belong to a study of PD-1 blockade in classical Hodgkin lymphoma. The CDR3 covers 14 residues. Deletions cut 2 bases from V and 2 bases from J, with 8 bases between. The germline V gene encodes CDR1 SGHDT and CDR2 YYEEEE. Noted time point: newly diagnosed, previously untreated cHL patient sample. The investigators isolated CD8+ T cells from thawed PBMCs using magnetic negative selection. PBMCs from untreated, newly diagnosed classical Hodgkin lymphoma were comparison samples. Clones were read by immunoSEQ multiplex PCR, and TCRdb kept only the in-frame ones, dropping some. Counted here are over 20,000 clones, around nine tenths occurring once; the ten biggest clones make up about 7%.

The sequence came from a human donor with classical Hodgkin lymphoma. The chain couples TRBV5-6 to TRBJ1-5; D unresolved. Sequences were obtained from CD8+ T cells from blood. CDR3 bases: TGTGCCAGCAGCTTCGCGGGAGGCAATCAGCCCCAGCATTTT. This gives the protein CASSFAGGNQPQHF.